Following are 19 T cell receptor beta chains from one sample sequenced in a study of blood T cell repertoires in COVID-19 (dated by TCRdb to about 2020). Preparation of the library involved the immunoSEQ multiplex PCR assay. Drawn from immuneACCESS, this table holds only the in-frame rearrangements with V and J called that TCRdb kept. Clones are partly lost; checked studies trace under half to an unresolved V gene and leave the rest unexplained. The sample records under 300,000 clones, 88% of which are singletons. The ten largest clones capture 2.5% to 3% of the sample. The sequenced sample was PBMCs or T cells enriched from blood (not recorded which). These TCRs come from a woman aged 45-65 years who had recovered from COVID-19.

The chain employs TRBV7-9 and TRBJ2-5; 10 nucleotides align to TRBD2. With V trimmed by 0 bases and J by 2 bases, 3 bases remained unmatched. Germline CDR1 and CDR2: SEHNR and FQNEAQ (reference sequence). The CDR3 length is 16 residues. This CDR3 reads CASSLALAGPQETQYF. CDR3 bases: TGTGCCAGCAGCTTAGCACTAGCGGGGCCTCAAGAGACCCAGTACTTC. Full variable domain (rest looked up from reference TRBV7-9 and TRBJ2-5): DTGVSQNPRHKITKRGQNVTFRCDPISEHNRLYWYRQTLGQGPEFLTYFQNEAQLEKSRLLSDRFSAERPKGSFSTLEIQRTEQGDSAMYLCASSLALAGPQETQYFGPGTRLLVL.

V usage is TRBV18 and J usage is TRBJ2-1; D gene ambiguous. This CDR3 comprises 15 residues. Trimming stripped 8 bases from V and 5 bases from J, with 19 bases between. Germline V gene sequence: CDR1 KGHSH, CDR2 LQKENI. The CDR3 coding sequence is TGTGCCAGCCCTAATCTTCCCGCGGCCAACAATGAGCAGTTCTTC. It is translated as CASPNLPAANNEQFF.

The rearrangement joins TRBV24-1 to TRBJ1-2; perhaps TRBD1 as D (6 bases). The germline V and J ends were trimmed by 3 bases and 4 bases, with 14 bases remaining between them. In germline, CDR1 is KGHDR, CDR2 SFDVKD. The CDR3 extends over 15 amino acids. The CDR3 coding sequence is TGTGCCACCAGTGATGCAAAGACAGGATCCTATGGCTACACCTTC. Translated, it gives CATSDAKTGSYGYTF.

The chain carries TRBV6-5 and TRBJ2-3; no definite D call. This CDR3 is built from 14 residues. V was cut by 4 bases and J by 2 bases, with 10 bases left in between. In germline, CDR1 is MNHEY, CDR2 SVGAGI. CDR3 amino acids: CASSFGVSTDTQYF. The CDR3 bases are TGTGCCAGCAGTTTCGGAGTTTCCACAGATACGCAGTATTTT.

The chain is built from TRBV2 and TRBJ2-7; 8 nucleotides align to TRBD1. Germline CDR1 and CDR2: SNHLY and FYNNEI. This CDR3 comprises 16 residues. V shed 3 bases and J 3 bases; nucleotides not matched to a gene: 10. The CDR3 nucleotides read TGTGCCAGCAGTGATGTCCTTGGGACAGGCCACTACGAGCAGTACTTC. This codes for CASSDVLGTGHYEQYF.

The chain joins TRBV7-9 to TRBJ1-5; D is unclear. CDR1 is SEHNR and CDR2 is FQNEAQ in the germline V gene (reference sequence). Trimming stripped 1 base from V and 9 bases from J, with 10 bases between. This CDR3 region has 13 residues. The DNA for the CDR3 is TGTGCCAGCAGCTTAGATGTGGAGAGGCCCCAGCATTTT. Amino acid sequence: CASSLDVERPQHF.

This clone was recorded a few times. J is TRBJ1-4 and V is TRBV18; no reliable D call. V lost 3 bases and J 10 bases, leaving 9 bases between the germline ends. Germline V gives CDR1 KGHSH, CDR2 LQKENI. The CDR3 runs 12 residues. In DNA, the CDR3 is TGTGCCAGCTCACCTTCCAGCGGAAAACTGTTTTTT. As protein: CASSPSSGKLFF.

The genes are TRBV7-4 and TRBJ1-5, with TRBD1 matching over 7 bases. Looked up from germline, CDR1 is SGHVT and CDR2 is SQSDAQ. V was clipped by 7 bases and J by 7 bases; unmatched bases: 13. The CDR3 loop spans 15 amino acids. The CDR3 DNA follows: TGTGCCAGCACCCATGACAGGGAATCGCGGCAGCCCCAGCATTTT. Translating gives CASTHDRESRQPQHF.

The gene calls are TRBV3-1 (or the pseudogene TRBV3-2) and TRBJ2-5; maybe TRBD1 (6 bases). This CDR3 contains 14 residues. V lost 1 base and J 5 bases, leaving 11 bases between the germline ends. CDR1 and CDR2 (germline): LGHDT, YNNKEL (reference sequence). DNA for the CDR3: TGTGCCAGCAGCCAAGCACAGGGTAGGGAGACCCAGTACTTC. Translated, it gives CASSQAQGRETQYF.

Here the CDR3 DNA reads TGTGCCAGCAGTTACTCGAGCGCCATCAATCAGCCCCAGCATTTT. It encodes CASSYSSAINQPQHF. V and J are TRBV6-2 or TRBV6-3 and TRBJ1-5; D remains unclear. This CDR3 region has 15 residues. V was shortened by 0 bases and J by 3 bases, with 9 bases between the two germline ends. Per germline, CDR1 MNHEY and CDR2 SVGEGT.

This clone was seen only once. The rearrangement joins TRBV15 to TRBJ1-5; 8 positions agree with TRBD1. The CDR3 totals 15 residues. J was trimmed by 4 bases and V by 0 bases; bases with no gene match: 2. Germline CDR1 LNHNV, CDR2 YYDKDF (reference sequence). As DNA, the CDR3 is TGTGCCACCAGCAGAGATCGGACAGGGAATCAGCCCCAGCATTTT. Translation: CATSRDRTGNQPQHF. The full variable domain, in which reference TRBV15 and TRBJ1-5 provide the parts outside the CDR3, is DAMVIQNPRYQVTQFGKPVTLSCSQTLNHNVMYWYQQKSSQAPKLLFHYYDKDFNNEADTPDNFQSRRPNTSFCFLDIRSPGLGDTAMYLCATSRDRTGNQPQHFGDGTRLSIL.

The rearrangement links TRBV3-1 (or the pseudogene TRBV3-2) to TRBJ2-7; 8 positions match TRBD1. Germline V gene data show CDR1 as LGHDT and CDR2 as YNNKEL (reference sequence). The CDR3 spans 16 residues. Unmatched junction bases numbered 11, after V lost 0 bases and J lost 7 bases. This chain's CDR3 is CASSQDRGTGLEEQYF. Written as DNA, the CDR3 is TGTGCCAGCAGCCAAGATCGGGGGACAGGATTGGAAGAGCAGTACTTC.

This clone was detected once. The chain recombines TRBV30 with TRBJ2-7; the D gene is possibly TRBD1 (5 bases). Germline values: CDR1 GTSNPN, CDR2 SVGIG (reference sequence). The CDR3 loop spans 14 amino acids. V was pared by 2 bases and J by 2 bases, with 13 bases between. For the CDR3, the DNA is TGTGCCTGGAGTAGGGGTTACCCAGCCTACGAGCAGTACTTC. This sequence encodes CAWSRGYPAYEQYF.

This rearrangement joins TRBV11-1 to TRBJ1-1, with D perhaps TRBD1 (6 bases). The CDR3 contains 14 residues. From germline, CDR1 is SGHAT and CDR2 FQDESV (reference sequence). Trimming cost V 0 bases and J 2 bases, with 7 bases left between them. DNA of the CDR3: TGTGCCAGCAGCTTAGCGGACAGCAACACTGAAGCTTTCTTT. As protein: CASSLADSNTEAFF.

The chain employs TRBV30 and TRBJ1-2, with D possibly being TRBD1 (5 bases). The V gene lost 3 bases and the J gene lost 7 bases, with 9 bases spanning the gap. The CDR3 is 11 residues long. The germline V gene encodes CDR1 GTSNPN and CDR2 SVGIG (reference sequence). The CDR3 spells CAWRDIAGYTF. In nucleotides, the CDR3 is TGTGCCTGGAGGGACATAGCTGGCTACACCTTC.

A remark on this clone: A junction boundary mismatches the germline segment, possibly from a read error. V gene TRBV7-7 combines with J gene TRBJ2-5; a possible D gene is TRBD2 (5 bases). The length of the CDR3 is 13 residues. CDR1 is SSHAT, CDR2 FNYEAQ, per germline (reference sequence). Here the CDR3 DNA reads TGTGCTAGCAGCTCCCTGGAGGAAGAGACCCAGTACTTC. It translates to CASSSLEEETQYF.

J is TRBJ1-1 and V is TRBV30; TRBD1 agrees at 8 bases. The CDR3 extends over 13 amino acids. From germline, CDR1 is GTSNPN and CDR2 SVGIG (reference sequence). CDR3 DNA sequence: TGTGCTGGTCCGGGACAGGAGAACACTGAAGCTTTCTTT. Its protein is CAGPGQENTEAFF.

V gene TRBV15 combines with J gene TRBJ1-4; D uncertain. CDR3 length equals 14 residues. V lost 0 bases and J 2 bases, leaving 4 bases between the germline ends. The V gene's germline CDR1 is LNHNV and CDR2 YYDKDF (reference sequence). CDR3 residues: CATSRDRTNEKLFF. CDR3 DNA sequence: TGTGCCACCAGCAGAGACAGGACTAATGAAAAACTGTTTTTT.

This chain uses TRBV4-3 with TRBJ2-1; possibly TRBD2 for D (6 bases). Trimming pared 1 base from V and 7 bases from J, leaving 23 bases between. Germline V gene data show CDR1 as LGHNA and CDR2 as YSLEER. CDR3 length: 18 amino acids. DNA of the CDR3: TGCGCCAGCAGCCAAGGGGGGGAAAGGCGGGACTTACGTAATGAGCAGTTCTTC. Amino acid sequence: CASSQGGERRDLRNEQFF.